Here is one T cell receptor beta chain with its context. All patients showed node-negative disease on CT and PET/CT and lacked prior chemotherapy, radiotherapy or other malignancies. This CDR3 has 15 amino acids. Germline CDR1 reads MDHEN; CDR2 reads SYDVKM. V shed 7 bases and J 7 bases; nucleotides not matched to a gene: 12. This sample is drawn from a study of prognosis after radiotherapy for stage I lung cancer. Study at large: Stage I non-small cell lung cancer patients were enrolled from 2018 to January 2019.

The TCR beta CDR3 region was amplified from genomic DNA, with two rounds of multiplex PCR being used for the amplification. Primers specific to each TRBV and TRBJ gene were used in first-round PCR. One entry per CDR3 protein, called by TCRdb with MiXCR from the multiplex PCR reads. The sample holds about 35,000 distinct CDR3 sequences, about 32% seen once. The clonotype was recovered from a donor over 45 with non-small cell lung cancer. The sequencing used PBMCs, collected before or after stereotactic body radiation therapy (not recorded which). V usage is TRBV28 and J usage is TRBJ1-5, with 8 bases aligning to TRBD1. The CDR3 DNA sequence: TGTGCCAGCACCCGGGGAGGGGCAGGGGGCCAGCCCCAGCATTTT. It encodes CASTRGGAGGQPQHF.